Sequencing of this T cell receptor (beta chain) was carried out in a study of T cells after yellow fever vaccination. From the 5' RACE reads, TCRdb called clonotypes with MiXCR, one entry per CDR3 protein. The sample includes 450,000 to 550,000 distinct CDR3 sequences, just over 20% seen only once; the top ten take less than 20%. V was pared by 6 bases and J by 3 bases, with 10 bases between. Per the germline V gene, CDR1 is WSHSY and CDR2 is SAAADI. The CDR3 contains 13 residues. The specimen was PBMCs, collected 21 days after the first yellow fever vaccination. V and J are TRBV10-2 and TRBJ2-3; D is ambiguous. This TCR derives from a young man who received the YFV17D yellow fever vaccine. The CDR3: CASRPYRTDTQYF. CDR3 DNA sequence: TGCGCCAGCAGGCCGTACCGGACAGATACGCAGTATTTT.